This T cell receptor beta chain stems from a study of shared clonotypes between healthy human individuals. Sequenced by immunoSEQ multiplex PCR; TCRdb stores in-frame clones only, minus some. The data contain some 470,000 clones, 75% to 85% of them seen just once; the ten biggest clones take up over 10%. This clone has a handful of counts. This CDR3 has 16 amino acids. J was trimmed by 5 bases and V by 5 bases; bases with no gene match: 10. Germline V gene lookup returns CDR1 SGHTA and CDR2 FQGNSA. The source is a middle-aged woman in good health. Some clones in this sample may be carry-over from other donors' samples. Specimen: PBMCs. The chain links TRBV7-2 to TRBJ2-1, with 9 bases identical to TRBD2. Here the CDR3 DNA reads TGTGCCAGCAGCCCCCGACTAGCGGTAGCAGACAATGAGCAGTTCTTC. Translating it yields CASSPRLAVADNEQFF.